This record concerns one T cell receptor beta chain sequence. Its antigen target is currently unknown. No base quality information exists; no much larger clone differs at one position. The record originates from a study of cytomegalovirus exposure and HLA in healthy donors (dated by TCRdb to about 2017). Regarding the study in general: A later analysis indicated that the 120 or so validation repertoires were generated on the platform also employed for the 700 or so repertoires of the first cohort. High-throughput TCR immunosequencing, statistical association of individual TCRs with disease status, and machine learning were combined to predict cytomegalovirus infection status. The study aimed to test whether signatures of past pathogen exposure could be identified by cataloging public T cell receptors. A separate validation cohort of about 110 different subjects was used in addition to the roughly 620-subject first cohort. General study outcomes and caveats: A later analysis had no HLA typing for the validation cohort, so co-occurrence there was scored across all 130 or so repertoires. The authors suggested that the approach could potentially be extended to other disease states and immunological phenotypes. Across donors, most TCR sequences were observed very rarely, whereas some public TCRs were present in many individuals. Subsequent analysis determined that TCRs grouped into clusters in the first cohort also showed a tendency toward co-occurrence across the 90 to 150 validation repertoires, and 85% to 95% of cluster scores exceeded 0. In vitro tests confirmed that three of the cytomegalovirus-associated TCR beta chains recognize cytomegalovirus antigens. The classifier was reported to diagnose cytomegalovirus status with high specificity and sensitivity in both the original and validation cohorts. The study listed 150 to 200 TCR beta chains as associated with cytomegalovirus.

Receptors were amplified or captured by the immunoSEQ multiplex PCR assay. On the authors' methods: A statistical classification framework was developed to diagnose cytomegalovirus status using the catalog of TCR beta chain sequences. Entries here come from immuneACCESS through TCRdb and include only in-frame sequences with V and J called. Some clones fail to appear in such tables; in the studies checked, an unresolved V gene covers under half of the shortfall, and the cause of the remainder is unknown. Clonal size and the V and J genes are those of that table, whereas D and trimming came from the DNA. The sample table holds about 220,000 clones, of which about 91% were seen once. The top ten constitute 2.9% of the sample. Separate from the approximately 700-subject first cohort, the validation cohort of over 90 subjects was the group to which the donors belonged. Measured from the cysteine to the phenylalanine, the CDR3 is 15 residues long. This entry keeps only the CDR3 DNA: 45 bases, framed from base 1. CDR1 and CDR2 were assigned from the germline V gene as SGHAT and FQNNGV. The junction carries 13 bases between V and J, which are trimmed by 5 bases and 0 bases respectively.

The rearranged chain carries TRBV11-2 and TRBJ2-5, with the D gene call left open. The sequencing sample was made of PBMCs. The TCR originated in a woman younger than 35 in good health and CMV-seronegative. The DNA sequence is as follows: TGTGCCAGCAGCCGATCACAACCGCACCAAGAGACCCAGTACTTC. Its protein reads: CASSRSQPHQETQYF.